A selection of T cell receptor beta chains follows, all from one sample in a study of T cells in tuberculosis. Data came from immunoSEQ multiplex PCR; TCRdb stores just in-frame clones and leaves some out. The table lists around 45,000 clones, approximately 94% of them singletons. The source material was PBMCs. The receptors shown here come from a donor under 30 with latent tuberculosis or without tuberculosis infection. Some clones in this sample may be carry-over from other donors' samples. The CDR3 runs from the conserved cysteine through the conserved F or W. D genes are given only for firm matches. The size field is filled for only some rows; it gives once, few, many or a size class.

clone_size d_call j_call cdr3_length v_call cdr3_aa cdr3_nt
. . TRBJ2-7 15 TRBV7-2 CASSLGRETYYEQYF TGTGCCAGCAGCTTGGGACGGGAGACCTACTACGAGCAGTACTTC
. . TRBJ2-5 14 TRBV28 CASSEIQGLETQYF TGTGCCAGCAGTGAAATCCAGGGGTTGGAGACCCAGTACTTC
. . TRBJ1-5 14 TRBV2 CASSEGWAVEPQHF TGTGCCAGCAGTGAAGGGTGGGCCGTCGAGCCCCAGCATTTT
. TRBD1 TRBJ2-7 13 TRBV7-2 CASSLDRGYEQYF TGTGCCAGCAGCTTAGACAGGGGGTACGAGCAGTACTTC
. . TRBJ2-7 14 TRBV7-6 CASSFRTGSYEQYF TGTGCCAGCAGCTTCAGGACGGGGTCCTACGAGCAGTACTTC
. TRBD2 TRBJ2-3 16 TRBV5-1 CASSPGTSGNKGTQYF TGCGCCAGCAGCCCAGGGACTAGCGGAAACAAGGGTACGCAGTATTTT
. . TRBJ1-5 15 TRBV5-6 CASSNRFAINQPQHF TGTGCCAGCAGCAACCGGTTCGCGATCAATCAGCCCCAGCATTTT
. . TRBJ2-6 15 TRBV9 CASTPGALGANVLTF TGTGCCAGCACCCCAGGGGCTCTCGGGGCCAACGTCCTGACTTTC
once TRBD1 TRBJ1-1 15 TRBV9 CASSAGDRDDIGAFF TGTGCCAGCAGCGCAGGGGACAGGGACGATATAGGAGCTTTCTTT
. TRBD1 TRBJ1-2 16 TRBV5-1 CASSSLTTGGIDGYTF TGCGCCAGCAGCTCGTTAACCACAGGGGGTATAGATGGCTACACCTTC
. . TRBJ2-3 14 TRBV7-3 CASSLGQSTDTQYF TGTGCCAGCAGCTTAGGCCAGAGCACAGATACGCAGTATTTT
. TRBD1 TRBJ2-7 15 TRBV28 CASTTPGTDFYEQYF TGTGCCAGCACCACCCCCGGGACAGACTTCTACGAGCAGTACTTC
. . TRBJ1-1 16 TRBV7-2 CASSLVSSRWNTEAFF TGTGCCAGCAGCTTAGTGAGTAGCCGGTGGAACACTGAAGCTTTCTTT
. TRBD2 TRBJ2-2 14 TRBV7-2 CASRSGRVAGELFF TGTGCCAGCCGTAGCGGGAGGGTCGCCGGGGAGCTGTTTTTT
. TRBD1 TRBJ2-5 13 TRBV5-1 CASSSGQGETQYF TGCGCCAGCAGCTCTGGACAGGGAGAGACCCAGTACTTC
. . TRBJ1-2 15 TRBV5-6 CASSLIDRSNYGYTF TGTGCCAGCAGCTTGATCGACAGAAGTAACTATGGCTACACCTTC
. . TRBJ1-1 11 TRBV2 CASEMNTEAFF TGTGCCAGCGAGATGAACACTGAAGCTTTCTTT
. TRBD1 TRBJ1-2 18 TRBV27 CASILNRDRGISWYGYTF TGTGCCAGCATCCTTAACCGGGACAGGGGGATTTCGTGGTATGGCTACACCTTC
. TRBD2 TRBJ2-1 16 TRBV2 CASSPRLAGGSYEQFF TGTGCCAGCAGCCCCCGACTAGCGGGAGGGTCGTATGAGCAGTTCTTC
. . TRBJ1-1 13 TRBV10-3 CAINGGGRTEAFF TGTGCCATCAATGGGGGGGGTAGGACTGAAGCTTTCTTT
. TRBD1 TRBJ2-7 15 TRBV28 CASSYTGTGIYEQYF TGTGCCAGCAGTTATACCGGGACAGGGATATACGAGCAGTACTTC
. TRBD1 TRBJ2-2 16 TRBV7-2 CASSYPQGANTGELFF TGTGCCAGCAGTTACCCTCAGGGGGCAAACACCGGGGAGCTGTTTTTT